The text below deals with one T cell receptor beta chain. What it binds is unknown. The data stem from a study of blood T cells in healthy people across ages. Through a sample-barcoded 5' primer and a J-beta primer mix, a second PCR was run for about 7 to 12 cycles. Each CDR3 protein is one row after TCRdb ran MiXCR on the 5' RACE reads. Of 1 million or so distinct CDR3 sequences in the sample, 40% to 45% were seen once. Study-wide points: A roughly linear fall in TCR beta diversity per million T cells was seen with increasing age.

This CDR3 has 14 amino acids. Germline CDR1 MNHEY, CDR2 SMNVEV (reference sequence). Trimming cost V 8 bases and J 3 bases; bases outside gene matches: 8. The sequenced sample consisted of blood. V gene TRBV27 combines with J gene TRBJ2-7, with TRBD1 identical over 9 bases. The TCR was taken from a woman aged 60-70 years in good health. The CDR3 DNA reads TGTGCCAGCGCCCGCCGGGACAGGGTCTACGAGCAGTACTTC. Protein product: CASARRDRVYEQYF.